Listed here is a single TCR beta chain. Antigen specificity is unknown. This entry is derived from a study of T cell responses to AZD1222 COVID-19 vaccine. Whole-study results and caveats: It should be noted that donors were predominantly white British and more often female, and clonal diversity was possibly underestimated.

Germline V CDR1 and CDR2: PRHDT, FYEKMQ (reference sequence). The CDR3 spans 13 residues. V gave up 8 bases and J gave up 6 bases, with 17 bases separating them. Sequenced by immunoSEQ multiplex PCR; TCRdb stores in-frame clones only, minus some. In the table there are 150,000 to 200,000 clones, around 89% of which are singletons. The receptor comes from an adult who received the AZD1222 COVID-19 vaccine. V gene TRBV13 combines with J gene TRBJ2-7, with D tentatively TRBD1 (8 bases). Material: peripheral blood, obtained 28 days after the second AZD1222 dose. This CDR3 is CASQRQGRGEQYF. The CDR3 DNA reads TGTGCCAGCCAGAGACAGGGGAGGGGCGAGCAGTACTTC.